This TCR beta chain was identified during a study of blood T cell repertoires in COVID-19. Study background: Both acute and convalescent COVID-19 samples were obtained from the United States, Italy and Spain.

In Seattle, patients joined the study during active infection and were tracked longitudinally. Trimming took 2 bases from V and 3 from J, leaving 9 bases between them. The germline CDR1 and CDR2 sequences are SGHDT and YYEEEE. The CDR3 is 15 residues long. In its sample, this clone was seen once. Per the authors' pipeline: How many nucleated cells were present was estimated from reference gene primer amplification. Assay used: immunoSEQ multiplex PCR; TCRdb lists only in-frame clones, some missing. V, J and clone size are those of that table, while D and trimming were read from the DNA. This repertoire shows around 180,000 clones, approximately 78% found once; its top ten account for around 11%.

The V and J genes are TRBV5-6 and TRBJ1-6, with D tentatively TRBD1 (5 bases). The sequenced material came from peripheral blood. The clonotype was recovered from a woman aged 80 or over with COVID-19, enrolled during active disease. The chain's CDR3 is CASSFRQIYNSPLHF. CDR3 sequence (DNA): TGTGCCAGCAGCTTCAGACAGATCTATAATTCACCCCTCCACTTT.